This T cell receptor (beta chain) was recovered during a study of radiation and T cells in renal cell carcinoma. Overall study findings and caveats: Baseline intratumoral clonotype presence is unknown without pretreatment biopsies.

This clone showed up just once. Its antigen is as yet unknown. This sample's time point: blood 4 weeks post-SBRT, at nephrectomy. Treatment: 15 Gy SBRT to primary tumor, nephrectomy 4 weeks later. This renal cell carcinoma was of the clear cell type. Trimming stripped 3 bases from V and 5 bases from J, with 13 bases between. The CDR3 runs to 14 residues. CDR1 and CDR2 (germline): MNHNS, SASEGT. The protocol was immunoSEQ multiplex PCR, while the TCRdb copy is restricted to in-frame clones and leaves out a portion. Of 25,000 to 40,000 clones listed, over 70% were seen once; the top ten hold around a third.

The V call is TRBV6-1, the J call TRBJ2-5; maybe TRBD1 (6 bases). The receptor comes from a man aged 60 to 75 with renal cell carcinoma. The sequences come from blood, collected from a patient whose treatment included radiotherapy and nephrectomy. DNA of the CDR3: TGTGCCAGCAGTGATACGATTCAGGGGGAGACCCAGTACTTC. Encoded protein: CASSDTIQGETQYF.